Listed here are 23 T cell receptor beta chains from one sample, sequenced in a study of cytomegalovirus exposure and HLA in healthy donors. PCR employed 60 Vbeta and 13 Jbeta primers. Repertoires were generated with immunoSEQ multiplex PCR, while TCRdb's copy carries only in-frame clones and drops some. The sample records roughly 140,000 clones, 80% being singletons. Sequenced material: PBMCs. The source of these receptors is a man between 35 and 55 years old in good health and CMV-seronegative.

This clone was observed once. The chain carries TRBV5-1 and TRBJ1-1, with TRBD1 identical over 7 bases. The CDR3 covers 16 residues. The germline CDR1 and CDR2 sequences are SGHRS and YFSETQ. The J segment lost 0 bases and the V segment lost 4 bases, leaving 9 bases of the junction unmatched. The DNA for the CDR3 is TGCGCCAGCAGCCCCAGACAGGGCACCATGAACACTGAAGCTTTCTTT. This translates into CASSPRQGTMNTEAFF.

The rearrangement joins TRBV29-1 to TRBJ2-3, with 8 positions matching TRBD1. CDR3 length: 14 amino acids. The V segment lost 3 bases and the J segment 5 bases; nucleotides outside the gene matches: 7. Germline V CDR1 and CDR2: SQVTM, ANQGSEA. The CDR3 coding sequence is TGCAGCGTTGATAACAGGGGGTCAGGAGATACGCAGTATTTT. Protein product: CSVDNRGSGDTQYF.

The chain couples TRBV6-5 to TRBJ2-7; TRBD2 might be the D (7 bases). Germline CDR1 MNHEY, CDR2 SVGAGI. Trimming cost V 6 bases and J 3 bases, with 18 bases left between them. This CDR3 spans 15 amino acids. The CDR3 here is CASSPGGEGFYEQYF. The DNA of the CDR3 is TGTGCCAGCAGCCCGGGGGGCGAGGGTTTCTACGAGCAGTACTTC.

The CDR3 is CASSVERGLADPLWTDTQYF. In nucleotides, the CDR3 is TGTGCCAGCAGCGTAGAGCGGGGGCTAGCGGACCCCCTCTGGACAGATACGCAGTATTTT. The chain has TRBV9 and TRBJ2-3, with 8 bases aligning to TRBD2. The germline CDR1 and CDR2 sequences are SGDLS and YYNGEE. The CDR3 covers 20 residues. J was trimmed by 3 bases and V by 0 bases; bases with no gene match: 18.

The chain joins TRBV7-6 to TRBJ2-3, with D uncertain. Germline assignment: CDR1 SGHVS and CDR2 FNYEAQ. This CDR3 spans 13 amino acids. V dropped 5 bases and J dropped 9 bases, with 15 bases sitting between them. CDR3 coding DNA: TGTGCCAGCAGCCCCTCTGAGAAGAGCACGCAGTATTTT. Its protein product is CASSPSEKSTQYF.

There are a few counts of this clone. The J gene is TRBJ1-6, the V gene TRBV9; no firm D call. Trimming stripped 0 bases from V and 7 bases from J, with 8 bases between. The CDR3 is made up of 14 amino acids. Germline V gives CDR1 SGDLS, CDR2 YYNGEE. Here the CDR3 reads CASSVAVQNSPLHF. Here the CDR3 DNA reads TGTGCCAGCAGCGTAGCAGTACAGAATTCACCCCTCCACTTT.

This clone was detected only a few times. V is TRBV4-3 and J is TRBJ1-4; D is ambiguous. This CDR3 spans 14 amino acids. The ends were cut back, 5 bases at V and 0 bases at J, with 7 bases in the middle. The germline V gene has CDR1 LGHNA and CDR2 YSLEER. CDR3 coding DNA: TGCGCCAGCAGCGTCGACTCAACTAATGAAAAACTGTTTTTT. This sequence encodes CASSVDSTNEKLFF.

The V and J genes are TRBV23-1 and TRBJ2-5, with D perhaps matching TRBD1 (6 bases). TRBV23-1 is given ORF status, its function remaining uncertain. This CDR3 spans 16 amino acids. V dropped 4 bases and J dropped 6 bases, with 21 bases sitting between them. The CDR3, as DNA: TGCGCCAGCAGTCGTTCATCACAGGGCTCTGGGAAGACCCAGTACTTC. Its protein is CASSRSSQGSGKTQYF.

There are a few counts of this clone. DNA for the CDR3: TGTGCCAGCAGTGGGTCAGGGGGCGCCGGGGTCTACGAGCAGTACTTC. Residues: CASSGSGGAGVYEQYF. The chain recombines TRBV28 with TRBJ2-7; the match to TRBD1 covers 8 bases. From germline, CDR1 is MDHEN and CDR2 SYDVKM. This CDR3 contains 16 residues. Trimming took 5 bases from V and 3 from J; bases not matched to a gene: 12.

The chain recombines TRBV14 with TRBJ1-1; D unresolved. Deletions cut 0 bases from V and 5 bases from J, with 10 bases between. Germline V CDR1 and CDR2: SGHDN, FVKESK. The CDR3 is 14 residues long. The CDR3 DNA is TGTGCCAGCAGCCAAGATTTGACGAGGACTGAAGCTTTCTTT. It encodes CASSQDLTRTEAFF.

The J gene is TRBJ1-1, the V gene TRBV5-1, with TRBD1 identical over 8 bases. The CDR3 extends over 15 amino acids. From germline, CDR1 is SGHRS and CDR2 YFSETQ. Trimming at V came to 3 bases and at J to 1 base, leaving 5 bases not matched to a gene. CDR3 amino acids: CASSSDRARNTEAFF. The CDR3, as DNA: TGCGCCAGCAGCTCGGACAGGGCTAGGAACACTGAAGCTTTCTTT.

The chain couples TRBV14 to TRBJ2-2; 7 bases are a match to TRBD1. The CDR3 runs to 14 residues. The germline gives CDR1 SGHDN, CDR2 FVKESK. With V trimmed by 4 bases and J by 4 bases, 3 bases remained unmatched. The CDR3 reads CASSLQGITGELFF. DNA of the CDR3: TGTGCCAGCAGCCTACAGGGGATCACCGGGGAGCTGTTTTTT. Together with reference TRBV14 and TRBJ2-2, the CDR3 gives the full variable domain: EAGVTQFPSHSVIEKGQTVTLRCDPISGHDNLYWYRRVMGKEIKFLLHFVKESKQDESGMPNNRFLAERTGGTYSTLKVQPAELEDSGVYFCASSLQGITGELFFGEGSRLTVL.

The chain is built from TRBV5-1 and TRBJ2-2; 10 bases are a match to TRBD2. The trim removed 0 bases at V and 5 bases at J, leaving 4 bases unmatched. Germline V gene data show CDR1 as SGHRS and CDR2 as YFSETQ. The CDR3 spans 16 residues. The CDR3 bases are TGCGCCAGCAGCTTGGCCCCAGCGGGGGGGACCGGGGAGCTGTTTTTT. It is translated as CASSLAPAGGTGELFF.

This clone has a single count. This sequence joins TRBV6-5 and TRBJ2-5; D call uncertain. The DNA end favors TRBJ2-7, so the J call may be wrong. This CDR3 spans 12 amino acids. Germline V gives CDR1 MNHEY, CDR2 SVGAGI. The CDR3 DNA sequence: TGTGCCAGCAGCCCCGGTTCCTACGAGCAGTACTTC. Translating gives CASSPGSYEQYF.

This chain uses TRBV7-6 with TRBJ2-7; possible D gene TRBD1, 5 bases. Trimming stripped 1 base from V and 6 bases from J, with 13 bases between. CDR1 SGHVS and CDR2 FNYEAQ come from the germline V gene. The CDR3 has 14 amino acids. The CDR3 here is CASSLVSSGIEQYF. The CDR3 DNA follows: TGTGCCAGCAGCTTAGTGTCTTCAGGGATCGAGCAGTACTTC.

The V and J genes are TRBV7-2 and TRBJ1-5, with D tentatively TRBD1 (5 bases). Germline V gene data show CDR1 as SGHTA and CDR2 as FQGNSA. The CDR3 is made up of 15 amino acids. V was pared by 1 base and J by 5 bases, with 12 bases between. The CDR3 protein is CASSLDSGRHQPQHF. In nucleotides, the CDR3 is TGTGCCAGCAGCTTAGATTCAGGGCGACATCAGCCCCAGCATTTT.

The CDR3 nucleotides read TGTGCCAGTAGTACCTGGACAGGAGCGGGCGGCGGGGAGCTGTTTTTT. Translating it yields CASSTWTGAGGGELFF. V and J are TRBV19 and TRBJ2-2, with D possibly being TRBD1 (7 bases). The V gene lost 4 bases and the J gene lost 7 bases, with 19 bases spanning the gap. The length of the CDR3 is 16 residues. Germline V gives CDR1 LNHDA, CDR2 SQIVND (reference sequence).

The count of this clone is one. The CDR3 DNA follows: TGTGCCAGCAGCCCCGCCAGGGGTGGCTACACCTTC. This sequence encodes CASSPARGGYTF. V and J are TRBV11-2 and TRBJ1-2, with a possible D match to TRBD1 (6 bases). V lost 5 bases, J lost 7 bases, and 11 bases lay in between. This CDR3 has 12 amino acids. Germline V gene data show CDR1 as SGHAT and CDR2 as FQNNGV.

A remark on this clone: Germline and junction disagree at one end, which may indicate a read error. J is TRBJ2-1 and V is TRBV7-7; 11 nucleotides agree with TRBD1. The CDR3 spans 16 residues. CDR1 and CDR2 (germline): SSHAT, FNYEAQ (reference sequence). The CDR3 DNA reads as TGTGCTAGCAGCTTAGGACAGGGGGCTCTAGGGAATGAGCAGTTCTTC. Translated: CASSLGQGALGNEQFF.

This chain's CDR3 is CASSGNSLSYNEQFF. In DNA, the CDR3 is TGTGCCAGCAGCGGCAACAGCCTCTCCTACAATGAGCAGTTCTTC. This rearrangement joins TRBV11-3 to TRBJ2-1; no reliable D call. The length of the CDR3 is 15 residues. V was shortened by 5 bases and J by 0 bases, with 11 bases between the two germline ends. Looked up from germline, CDR1 is SGHNT and CDR2 is YENEEA.

This chain uses TRBV11-3 with TRBJ1-1; D might be TRBD1 (5 bases). The germline CDR1 and CDR2 sequences are SGHNT and YENEEA. The CDR3 is 13 amino acids. Trimming stripped 0 bases from V and 7 bases from J, with 9 bases between. In DNA, the CDR3 is TGTGCCAGCAGCTTAGATGGAGACAGTGAAGCTTTCTTT. Translation: CASSLDGDSEAFF. The full variable domain, completed using reference TRBV11-3 and TRBJ1-1, is EAGVVQSPRYKIIEKKQPVAFWCNPISGHNTLYWYLQNLGQGPELLIRYENEEAVDDSQLPKDRFSAERLKGVDSTLKIQPAELGDSAVYLCASSLDGDSEAFFGQGTRLTVV.

This clone was found a few times. The chain links TRBV10-3 to TRBJ2-2; TRBD2 matches 8 bases. Germline CDR1 and CDR2: ENHRY and SYGVKD. Unmatched junction bases numbered 8, after V lost 8 bases and J lost 0 bases. CDR3 length: 16 amino acids. CDR3 sequence (DNA): TGTGCCATCGGTACAGCGGGGGCCGCGAACACCGGGGAGCTGTTTTTT. Residues: CAIGTAGAANTGELFF.

The chain employs TRBV9 and TRBJ1-1; TRBD1 matches at 8 bases. Germline CDR1 and CDR2: SGDLS and YYNGEE. V gave up 3 bases and J gave up 7 bases; unmatched junction bases: 8. This CDR3 spans 14 amino acids. CDR3 DNA sequence: TGTGCCAGCAGCGGATTGACAGGGGAGGATGAAGCTTTCTTT. As protein: CASSGLTGEDEAFF.